This TCR beta chain was retrieved from a study of cytomegalovirus exposure and HLA in healthy donors. Study-level results: Earlier analysis looked at TCR beta V segments, and most were productive about 87% or about 30% of the time. A later analysis found that most CMV-associated TCR beta chains appeared HLA-restricted. Investigators reported some 150 TCR beta chains as tied to cytomegalovirus. A reported reduction in N-insertions relative to the roughly 640-donor mean was seen in an Asian-associated ancestry cluster in a later analysis.

The PCR was carried out with 60 Vbeta primers and 13 Jbeta primers. Using immunoSEQ multiplex PCR, the repertoire was profiled, and TCRdb retains in-frame clones only, with some absent. This table holds 150,000 to 200,000 clones, roughly 80% found once. This clone has a handful of counts. Its antigen is as yet unknown. The material sequenced was PBMCs. This receptor was taken from a woman in her forties or fifties in good health and CMV-seropositive.

The CDR3 sequence is CASSFFQGAGGYTF. For the CDR3, the DNA is TGTGCCAGCAGTTTCTTTCAGGGGGCTGGGGGCTACACCTTC. The chain links TRBV27 to TRBJ1-2, with 8 bases lining up with TRBD1. V lost 3 bases, J lost 8 bases, and 8 bases stayed unmatched. This CDR3 has 14 amino acids. The germline V gene has CDR1 MNHEY and CDR2 SMNVEV (reference sequence).